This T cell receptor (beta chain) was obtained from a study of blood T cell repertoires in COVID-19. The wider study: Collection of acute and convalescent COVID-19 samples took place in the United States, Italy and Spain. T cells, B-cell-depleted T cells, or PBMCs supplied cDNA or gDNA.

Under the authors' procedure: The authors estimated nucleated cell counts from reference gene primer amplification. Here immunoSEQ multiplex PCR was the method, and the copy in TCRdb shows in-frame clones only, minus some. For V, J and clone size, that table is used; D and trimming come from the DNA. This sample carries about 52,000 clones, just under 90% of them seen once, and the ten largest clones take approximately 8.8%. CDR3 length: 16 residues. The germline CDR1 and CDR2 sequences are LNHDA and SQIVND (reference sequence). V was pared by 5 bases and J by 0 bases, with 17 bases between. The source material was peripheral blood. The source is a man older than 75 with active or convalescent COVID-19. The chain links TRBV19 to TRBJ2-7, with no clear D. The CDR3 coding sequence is TGTGCCAGTAGTCCACTGACACAAACCAACTCCTACGAGCAGTACTTC. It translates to CASSPLTQTNSYEQYF.